These 17 T cell receptor beta chains came from one sample sequenced in a study of T cells after yellow fever vaccination (dated by TCRdb to about 2019). The sample's treatment or condition, from its label and the paper: live attenuated yellow fever vaccine strain. Library creation used 5' RACE. For sequencing, an Illumina NovaSeq 6000 was employed. TCRdb took the public reads, trimmed them with fastp at Q25, ran MiXCR for clone calling and kept in-frame beta chains. Entries are consolidated by CDR3 protein sequence, retaining the most common genes and DNA. The sample table holds 300,000 to 400,000 distinct CDR3 sequences, of which roughly 10% were seen once. The ten largest clones take up about 3.3% of the sample. Sequenced material: CD4+ T cells sorted from PBMCs, taken 45 days after the yellow fever booster vaccination. All receptors come from a man between 18 and 29 years old who received the YFV17D yellow fever vaccine.

This clonotype has only a few counts. The chain links TRBV7-2 to TRBJ2-3; 11 nucleotides match TRBD2. The CDR3 runs 19 residues. CDR1 is SGHTA and CDR2 is FQGNSA in the germline V gene. J lost 6 bases, V lost 3 bases, and 17 bases had no gene match. The CDR3 coding sequence is TGTGCCAGCAGCTTCCAGGGGCCTCTCGGTAGCGGGGGGGCTGATACGCAGTATTTT. This encodes CASSFQGPLGSGGADTQYF.

The chain has TRBV4-2 and TRBJ2-5; D not resolved. V lost 1 base, J lost 4 bases, and 13 bases lay in between. The length of the CDR3 is 15 residues. CDR1 is LGHNA and CDR2 is YNFKEQ in the germline V gene. The CDR3 sequence: CASSQVGSHTETQYF. CDR3 bases: TGTGCCAGCAGCCAAGTGGGCAGCCATACAGAGACCCAGTACTTC.

This clonotype was seen ten or more times. The genes are TRBV12-3 or TRBV12-4 and TRBJ2-6; maybe TRBD1 (6 bases). V was trimmed by 6 bases and J by 1 base, leaving 10 bases between them. The CDR3 covers 15 residues. Here the CDR3 DNA reads TGTGCCAGCAGCCGAACAGGGTCTGGGGCCAACGTCCTGACTTTC. Its translation is CASSRTGSGANVLTF.

This clonotype was counted only a few times. The chain links TRBV7-6 to TRBJ1-5; 8 nucleotides align to TRBD1. Germline assignment: CDR1 SGHVS and CDR2 FNYEAQ. CDR3 length: 15 amino acids. V was pared by 1 base and J by 2 bases, with 1 base of the junction left unmatched. In nucleotides, the CDR3 is TGTGCCAGCAGCTTAGGGGGACAGGGCAATCAGCCCCAGCATTTT. Translated, it gives CASSLGGQGNQPQHF.

This clonotype was seen ten or more times. CDR3 protein: CASSLGPSTDTQYF. Here the CDR3 DNA reads TGTGCCAGCAGCTTGGGTCCGAGCACAGATACGCAGTATTTT. The chain employs TRBV12-3 or TRBV12-4 and TRBJ2-3; D remains unclear. The length of the CDR3 is 14 residues. Between the trimmed V and J ends, which lost 6 bases and 0 bases, there was a span of 10 bases.

A few counts support this clonotype. CDR3 region: CASRLAGAHNEQFF. The CDR3 coding sequence is TGTGCCAGCAGACTAGCGGGGGCCCACAATGAGCAGTTCTTC. The rearrangement links TRBV6-5 to TRBJ2-1; 11 nucleotides line up with TRBD2. Per the germline V gene, CDR1 is MNHEY and CDR2 is SVGAGI. The CDR3 totals 14 residues. Trimming cost V 6 bases and J 5 bases; bases outside gene matches: 3.

The rearrangement joins TRBV7-2 to TRBJ2-3, with TRBD2 matching 8 bases. Germline CDR1 and CDR2: SGHTA and FQGNSA. The CDR3 totals 18 residues. The V segment lost 5 bases and the J segment 3 bases; nucleotides outside the gene matches: 16. In nucleotides, the CDR3 is TGTGCCAGCAGCCGACAAACTAGAGCGGGGGAGGTTACAGATACGCAGTATTTT. Translated: CASSRQTRAGEVTDTQYF.

This clonotype was observed a few times. The chain carries TRBV6-1 and TRBJ1-2; D gene unclear. Germline lookup yields CDR1 MNHNS and CDR2 SASEGT. V was cut by 3 bases and J by 10 bases, with 15 bases left in between. The CDR3 has 13 residues. CDR3: CASSEGPLLLYTF. The CDR3 DNA is TGTGCCAGCAGTGAGGGTCCTCTCTTACTCTACACCTTC.

The chain employs TRBV5-1 and TRBJ2-1; 9 bases match TRBD1. Losses at the gene ends were 5 bases for V and 5 bases for J; bases not matched to a gene: 2. The CDR3 spans 13 residues. Germline CDR1 reads SGHRS; CDR2 reads YFSETQ. CDR3 DNA sequence: TGCGCCAGCAGGGACAGGGGTAACAATGAGCAGTTCTTC. Protein product: CASRDRGNNEQFF.

This clonotype was seen only a few times. The rearrangement links TRBV20-1 to TRBJ2-5, with 8 bases fitting TRBD2. V shed 2 bases and J 4 bases; nucleotides not matched to a gene: 3. This CDR3 region has 13 residues. Germline V gene lookup returns CDR1 DFQATT and CDR2 SNEGSKA (reference sequence). The CDR3 sequence is CSARLGLAETQYF. CDR3 DNA: TGCAGTGCTAGACTCGGACTAGCAGAGACCCAGTACTTC.

This sequence joins TRBV7-2 and TRBJ2-4, with D possibly matching TRBD1 (6 bases). Germline CDR1 and CDR2: SGHTA and FQGNSA. Between the trimmed V and J ends, which lost 5 bases and 8 bases, there was a span of 16 bases. This CDR3 spans 14 amino acids. The CDR3 sequence is CASSTHGTPYIQYF. CDR3 sequence (DNA): TGTGCCAGCAGCACCCACGGGACACCCTACATTCAGTACTTC.

The genes are TRBV11-2 and TRBJ1-1, with a tentative D call TRBD1 (5 bases). V gave up 4 bases and J gave up 10 bases, with 13 bases separating them. Germline V gene lookup returns CDR1 SGHAT and CDR2 FQNNGV. The CDR3 length is 12 residues. DNA of the CDR3: TGTGCCAGCAGCTCTCAGGGCCTGGGAGCTTTCTTT. It yields the protein CASSSQGLGAFF.

V gene TRBV18 combines with J gene TRBJ2-1, with 7 nucleotides matching TRBD2. In germline, CDR1 is KGHSH, CDR2 LQKENI. The CDR3 covers 15 residues. Unmatched junction bases numbered 5, after V lost 6 bases and J lost 0 bases. This CDR3 reads CASSQSGASYNEQFF. The CDR3 DNA is TGTGCCAGCTCTCAGAGCGGGGCCTCCTACAATGAGCAGTTCTTC.

This chain joins TRBV4-3 and TRBJ1-2, with 9 bases lining up with TRBD1. The CDR3 is made up of 15 amino acids. The junction had 10 bases not matched to a gene; V was cut back by 4 bases and J by 7 bases. Germline lookup yields CDR1 LGHNA and CDR2 YSLEER. The CDR3 DNA reads TGCGCCAGCAGCCGGGAACAGGGGGCCAGGGCTGGCTACACCTTC. Translation gives CASSREQGARAGYTF.

There are a few counts of this clonotype. The rearrangement uses TRBV4-3 and TRBJ2-3; 12 nucleotides match TRBD2. The CDR3 is 19 amino acids. The J segment lost 4 bases and the V segment lost 1 base, leaving 12 bases of the junction unmatched. Germline values: CDR1 LGHNA, CDR2 YSLEER. The CDR3 loop is CASSQALGRLAGAPDTQYF. CDR3 DNA: TGCGCCAGCAGCCAAGCTCTAGGGCGACTAGCGGGGGCCCCAGATACGCAGTATTTT.

This chain connects TRBV28 to TRBJ1-6, with D hard to call. Germline CDR1 MDHEN, CDR2 SYDVKM. The V gene lost 11 bases and the J gene lost 7 bases, with 12 bases spanning the gap. The length of the CDR3 is 12 residues. This CDR3 reads CAARGTNSPLHF. CDR3 nucleotide sequence: TGTGCCGCACGGGGAACCAATTCACCCCTCCACTTT.

Ten or more counts support this clonotype. The rearrangement links TRBV11-2 to TRBJ2-7; the D is unclear. The V end was cut by 4 bases, the J end by 6 bases, with 10 bases between. From germline, CDR1 is SGHAT and CDR2 FQNNGV. The CDR3 spans 12 residues. CDR3 protein: CASSSEVPEQYF. The CDR3 region has the DNA TGTGCCAGCAGCTCTGAGGTTCCCGAGCAGTACTTC. Complete variable domain (other parts from reference TRBV11-2 and TRBJ2-7): EAGVAQSPRYKIIEKRQSVAFWCNPISGHATLYWYQQILGQGPKLLIQFQNNGVVDDSQLPKDRFSAERLKGVDSTLKIQPAKLEDSAVYLCASSSEVPEQYFGPGTRLTVT.